The present T cell receptor (beta chain) was sequenced within a study of cytomegalovirus exposure and HLA in healthy donors. The wider study: Findings of an earlier analysis included around 120 million unique TCR beta sequences from 180 million or so T cells.

PCR involved 60 Vbeta and 13 Jbeta primers. The method was immunoSEQ multiplex PCR; TCRdb's version includes in-frame clones alone and lacks a portion of them. The data hold 150,000 or so clones, with 60% to 85% observed a single time. CDR1 SGDLS and CDR2 YYNGEE come from the germline V gene. With V trimmed by 4 bases and J by 5 bases, 27 bases remained unmatched. The CDR3 has 21 amino acids. The donors gave bone marrow, and they were healthy. The sample taken for sequencing was PBMCs. The chain recombines TRBV9 with TRBJ2-7; 10 bases fit TRBD2. The sequence was collected from a man aged 45 to 65 in good health and CMV-seropositive. The CDR3 loop is CASSPSHGASGGRRLRDEQYF. The CDR3 nucleotides read TGTGCCAGCAGCCCCTCCCATGGGGCTAGCGGGGGCCGCCGGCTGAGGGACGAGCAGTACTTC.